Here is one T cell receptor beta chain with its context. The CDR3 length is 12 residues. Germline V lookup: CDR1 MDHEN, CDR2 SYDVKM. This sample is drawn from a study of technical replicates of blood from a handful of donors. Produced via immunoSEQ multiplex PCR; TCRdb's table is partial and in-frame only. In the table there are about 83,000 clones, 90% to 95% of which are singletons. The V call is TRBV28, the J call TRBJ2-5; D uncertain. With the DNA end fitting TRBJ2-7 better, the J assignment may be wrong. This receptor was taken from a human donor in good health. What was sequenced was T cells isolated from PBMCs. The CDR3 here is CASRTGGYEQYF. For the CDR3, the DNA is TGTGCCAGCAGAACTGGCGGCTACGAGCAGTACTTC.